This TCR beta chain was obtained from a study of long-term antiretroviral therapy in people with HIV. Study details: The 2015 recommendation for immediate ART came about a decade after the earliest samples.

Researchers report immunoSEQ v3.0 was run at survey level. Assay used: immunoSEQ multiplex PCR; TCRdb lists only in-frame clones, some missing. The sample has under 20,000 clones, over 70% seen once. The germline V gene encodes CDR1 SEHNR and CDR2 FQNEAQ (reference sequence). V was trimmed by 2 bases and J by 6 bases, leaving 11 bases between them. CDR3 length equals 14 residues. The gene calls are TRBV7-9 and TRBJ1-3; a weak D match, TRBD1 (5 bases). The clonotype originates from a man aged 25-45 years with HIV. The sample in question was unsorted PBMCs, obtained less than 2.2 years before starting antiretroviral therapy. Here the CDR3 reads CASSLRTLENTIYF. Written as DNA, the CDR3 is TGTGCCAGCAGCTTACGGACACTAGAAAACACCATATATTTT.